The 8 T cell receptor beta chains given below trace back to one sample, sequenced in a study of identical twins. TCRdb recomputed calls from the 5' RACE reads with MiXCR, one row per CDR3 protein. There are around 670,000 distinct CDR3 sequences in the sample; around 6% occur only once, and under 2% lies in the top ten. Sequencing was done on a sample of naive T cells sorted from blood. Every receptor here comes from a man aged 18 to 30 in good health.

This clonotype was counted many times. This CDR3 is CASSLQGWGGYTF. DNA of the CDR3: TGTGCCAGCAGTTTACAGGGCTGGGGCGGCTACACCTTC. This rearrangement joins TRBV12-3 or TRBV12-4 to TRBJ1-2; the D gene is possibly TRBD1 (5 bases). V was trimmed by 2 bases and J by 8 bases, leaving 12 bases between them. The CDR3 runs 13 residues.

The chain combines TRBV5-1 with TRBJ1-1; D not resolved. Germline values: CDR1 SGHRS, CDR2 YFSETQ. The ends were cut back, 2 bases at V and 8 bases at J, with 13 bases in the middle. The CDR3 has 13 residues. The CDR3 is CASSFRQPGEAFF. In DNA form, the CDR3 reads TGCGCCAGCAGCTTTCGACAACCCGGGGAAGCTTTCTTT. Drawing the rest from reference TRBV5-1 and TRBJ1-1, the complete variable domain is KAGVTQTPRYLIKTRGQQVTLSCSPISGHRSVSWYQQTPGQGLQFLFEYFSETQRNKGNFPGRFSGRQFSNSRSEMNVSTLELGDSALYLCASSFRQPGEAFFGQGTRLTVV.

This clonotype was recorded at least ten times. This chain links TRBV12-3 or TRBV12-4 with TRBJ1-1; D possibly corresponds to TRBD1 (5 bases). The V end was cut by 4 bases, the J end by 0 bases, with 12 bases between. The CDR3 is 15 residues long. CDR3: CASSWRTPMNTEAFF. CDR3 in DNA: TGTGCCAGCAGTTGGCGGACACCCATGAACACTGAAGCTTTCTTT.

This clonotype was recorded a few times. The V call is TRBV7-9, the J call TRBJ2-1; no firm D call. V lost 4 bases to trimming and J lost 8 bases, with 9 bases between them. The CDR3 runs 12 residues. Germline V gene sequence: CDR1 SEHNR, CDR2 FQNEAQ (reference sequence). The CDR3: CASSSPRYEQFF. The CDR3 nucleotides are TGTGCCAGCAGCTCACCCCGGTATGAGCAGTTCTTC. Complete variable domain (other parts from reference TRBV7-9 and TRBJ2-1): DTGVSQNPRHKITKRGQNVTFRCDPISEHNRLYWYRQTLGQGPEFLTYFQNEAQLEKSRLLSDRFSAERPKGSFSTLEIQRTEQGDSAMYLCASSSPRYEQFFGPGTRLTVL.

This clonotype was detected many times. This chain joins TRBV28 and TRBJ1-2, with D possibly TRBD1 on 5 matching bases. CDR1 and CDR2 from the germline V gene are MDHEN and SYDVKM. With 6 bases removed from V and 5 bases from J, the gap between germline ends came to 16 bases. CDR3 length: 14 residues. The CDR3 sequence: CASRTQGRVYGYTF. The DNA for the CDR3 is TGTGCCAGCAGGACGCAGGGTCGGGTTTATGGCTACACCTTC.

The chain is built from TRBV7-9 and TRBJ2-1; possible D gene TRBD2, 5 bases. Trimming took 5 bases from V and 7 from J, leaving 18 bases between them. This CDR3 has 15 residues. The germline gives CDR1 SEHNR, CDR2 FQNEAQ (reference sequence). This CDR3 is CASSPLYGLRNEQFF. The CDR3, as DNA: TGTGCCAGCAGCCCCCTTTACGGACTGAGGAATGAGCAGTTCTTC. Full variable domain (remainder filled in from reference TRBV7-9 and TRBJ2-1): DTGVSQNPRHKITKRGQNVTFRCDPISEHNRLYWYRQTLGQGPEFLTYFQNEAQLEKSRLLSDRFSAERPKGSFSTLEIQRTEQGDSAMYLCASSPLYGLRNEQFFGPGTRLTVL.

This clonotype occurred many times. The genes are TRBV29-1 and TRBJ2-5, with 7 bases aligning to TRBD2. Per the germline V gene, CDR1 is SQVTM and CDR2 is ANQGSEA. V shed 2 bases and J 2 bases; nucleotides not matched to a gene: 5. The CDR3 extends over 14 amino acids. CDR3 nucleotide sequence: TGCAGCGTTGAAAGGTCTAGCGGACAAGAGACCCAGTACTTC. It encodes CSVERSSGQETQYF.

This clonotype showed up many times. This chain uses TRBV6-1 with TRBJ2-7, with 13 bases identical to TRBD2. Germline V gene lookup returns CDR1 MNHNS and CDR2 SASEGT. V lost 6 bases to trimming and J lost 2 bases; unmatched junction nucleotides: 7. This CDR3 is 16 amino acids long. The DNA for the CDR3 is TGTGCCAGCAGCCCCAGGACTAGCGGGAGAGCCTACGAGCAGTACGTC. Residues: CASSPRTSGRAYEQYV.